This T cell receptor beta chain was obtained from a study of metastatic and nonmetastatic thyroid tumors. With MiXCR, TCRdb reprocessed the PCR reads. The data hold tens of thousands of clones, with approximately 20% observed a single time. Each patient came to thyroid surgery without any prior treatment (of any kind). Germline V CDR1 and CDR2: MNHNS, SASEGT. The V end lost 7 bases, the J end lost 8 bases, and 12 bases lay between the germline ends. The CDR3 consists of 13 residues. Sequenced: blood. The rearrangement uses TRBV6-1 and TRBJ1-6; the D is unclear. This clonotype was sampled from a female donor with papillary thyroid cancer or a benign thyroid nodule (not recorded which). Some clones in this sample may be carry-over from other donors' samples. CDR3 nucleotides: TGTGCCAGCAACCCGCCTTGGGATTCACCCCTCCACTTT. Translation gives CASNPPWDSPLHF.